What follows are 11 T cell receptor beta chains derived from one specimen sequenced in a study of tissue T cells after allogeneic stem cell transplantation. Using immunoSEQ multiplex PCR, the repertoire was profiled, and TCRdb retains in-frame clones only, with some absent. The sample shows just over 25,000 clones, about 90% of them seen only once. The material sequenced was blood, taken before transplantation. All receptors come from a male donor at least 60 years old who later had graft-versus-host disease after an allogeneic stem cell transplant.

This chain links TRBV20-1 with TRBJ1-2, with D possibly being TRBD1 (5 bases). From germline, CDR1 is DFQATT and CDR2 SNEGSKA (reference sequence). This CDR3 spans 11 amino acids. V shed 6 bases and J shed 5 bases, with 10 bases lying between them. As DNA, the CDR3 is TGCAGTGCCGTGGAGGGGTATGGCTACACCTTC. This codes for CSAVEGYGYTF.

This chain links TRBV28 with TRBJ1-1; tentatively, D is TRBD1 (5 bases). V was trimmed by 3 bases and J by 4 bases, leaving 18 bases between them. The CDR3 sequence is 16 residues long. Germline CDR1 is MDHEN and CDR2 is SYDVKM. The CDR3 region is CASSFGVGDFSTEAFF. As DNA, the CDR3 is TGTGCCAGCAGTTTTGGGGTTGGGGACTTTTCCACTGAAGCTTTCTTT.

The V gene is TRBV27, the J gene TRBJ2-3; the match to TRBD2 covers 7 bases. The germline V gene has CDR1 MNHEY and CDR2 SMNVEV (reference sequence). V lost 2 bases and J lost 2; bases outside the gene matches: 1. The CDR3 is made up of 14 amino acids. The chain's CDR3 is CASSLTSVTDTQYF. The DNA of the CDR3 is TGTGCCAGCAGTTTAACTAGCGTCACAGATACGCAGTATTTT.

This clone was seen once. The CDR3 loop reads CASSWGDRANYGYTF. The CDR3 coding sequence is TGTGCCAGCAGTTGGGGTGACAGGGCCAACTATGGCTACACCTTC. This sequence joins TRBV28 and TRBJ1-2; 7 nucleotides match TRBD1. Per germline, CDR1 MDHEN and CDR2 SYDVKM. The trim removed 4 bases at V and 2 bases at J, leaving 7 bases unmatched. This CDR3 has 15 residues.

This chain joins TRBV7-8 and TRBJ1-5; maybe TRBD1 (5 bases). Germline loops: CDR1 SGHVS, CDR2 FQNEAQ. Deletions cut 1 base from V and 4 bases from J, with 11 bases between. CDR3 length equals 15 residues. This CDR3 reads CASSLGWQGNQPQHF. The CDR3 bases are TGTGCCAGCAGCTTAGGTTGGCAGGGAAATCAGCCCCAGCATTTT.

The genes are TRBV28 and TRBJ2-7; tentative D call: TRBD2 (6 bases). Germline-derived CDR1 and CDR2 are MDHEN and SYDVKM. V lost 6 bases and J 4 bases, leaving 13 bases between the germline ends. The CDR3 has 13 residues. The CDR3 DNA reads as TGTGCCAGCAGCGGGACTGCCCCGTACGAGCAGTACTTC. Protein: CASSGTAPYEQYF. Together with reference TRBV28 and TRBJ2-7, the CDR3 gives the full variable domain: DVKVTQSSRYLVKRTGEKVFLECVQDMDHENMFWYRQDPGLGLRLIYFSYDVKMKEKGDIPEGYSVSREKKERFSLILESASTNQTSMYLCASSGTAPYEQYFGPGTRLTVT.

This rearrangement joins TRBV6-5 to TRBJ1-2; 8 nucleotides align to TRBD1. The CDR3 loop spans 12 amino acids. J lost 6 bases, V lost 7 bases, and 4 bases had no gene match. The germline V gene encodes CDR1 MNHEY and CDR2 SVGAGI. CDR3 region: CASKTTGDGYTF. The CDR3 nucleotides read TGTGCCAGCAAAACGACAGGGGATGGCTACACCTTC.

Only a few counts were recorded for this clone. The chain carries TRBV30 and TRBJ1-6; 9 bases fit TRBD1. After removal of 5 bases from V and 7 bases from J, the junction contained 3 bases not matched to a gene. Per germline, CDR1 GTSNPN and CDR2 SVGIG (reference sequence). The CDR3 sequence is 13 residues long. The CDR3: CAWAGTGNSPLHF. CDR3 sequence (DNA): TGTGCCTGGGCCGGGACAGGGAATTCACCCCTCCACTTT.

This chain connects TRBV6-1 to TRBJ1-5; D is unclear. CDR1 MNHNS and CDR2 SASEGT come from the germline V gene. CDR3 length equals 14 residues. V lost 3 bases and J 1 base, leaving 7 bases between the germline ends. CDR3 bases: TGTGCCAGCAGTGACCGATGGAGCAATCAGCCCCAGCATTTT. It translates to CASSDRWSNQPQHF.

The rearrangement uses TRBV7-2 and TRBJ2-7; D not certain. This CDR3 spans 15 amino acids. V was cut by 7 bases and J by 3 bases, with 19 bases left in between. Germline CDR1 is SGHTA and CDR2 is FQGNSA. This chain's CDR3 is CASKLSRLPNYEQYF. The CDR3 nucleotides are TGTGCCAGCAAGTTGTCGAGGCTACCTAACTACGAGCAGTACTTC.

This chain joins TRBV29-1 and TRBJ2-7; a possible D gene is TRBD2 (5 bases). Trimming removed 0 bases from V and 0 bases from J, with 15 bases in between. The CDR3 runs 16 residues. Germline loops: CDR1 SQVTM, CDR2 ANQGSEA. CDR3 in DNA: TGCAGCGTTGAAGATATTGGCGGGCTGAACTCCTACGAGCAGTACTTC. This gives the protein CSVEDIGGLNSYEQYF.